This record looks at one T cell receptor beta chain sequence and its context. Its specificity is not known. This entry belongs to a study of early stage breast cancer tumors. Study-level results: Most shared enriched TCRB sequences were commonly generated ones.

Assay: immunoSEQ multiplex PCR; the TCRdb copy retains only in-frame clones and omits some. The sample holds 50,000 to 65,000 clones, about 93% seen once. Trimming took off 2 bases at V and 5 bases at J, with 12 bases between the two ends. The CDR3 has 14 residues. CDR1 and CDR2 from the germline V gene are MNHEY and SVGAGI. This sequence joins TRBV6-5 and TRBJ1-2; D is uncertain. The sequencing input was blood. The source of this sequence is a person between 65 and 79 years old with breast cancer. The CDR3: CASSYREPVYGYTF. CDR3 sequence (DNA): TGTGCCAGCAGTTACAGGGAGCCTGTTTATGGCTACACCTTC.